The T cell receptor (beta chain) under discussion was sequenced for a study of early T cells in non-severe SARS-CoV-2 infection. Across the study: The sequenced material was bulk RNA from unsorted whole blood, and its chains were unpaired. Study outcomes and limitations: CD4 and private specificities were missed by VDJdb matching, which favored anti-spike CD8 responses.

V was trimmed by 2 bases and J by 4 bases, leaving 5 bases between them. The CDR3 length is 13 residues. Germline values: CDR1 SGHTA, CDR2 FQGNSA. This clonotype has at least ten counts. Its antigen is as yet unknown. Separate cDNA molecules each had unique molecular identifiers attached to them. TCRdb itself ran the 5' RACE reads through MiXCR, one entry per CDR3 protein. This table holds over 30,000 distinct CDR3 sequences, roughly 5.4% found once. The chain uses TRBV7-2 and TRBJ1-4; D uncertain. This TCR derives from an adult who was a healthcare worker with PCR-confirmed SARS-CoV-2 infection or an uninfected control (not recorded which). Sequences were derived from whole blood, sampled at baseline. CDR3 residues: CASSLFSNEKLFF. The CDR3 DNA is TGTGCCAGCAGCTTATTCAGTAATGAAAAACTGTTTTTT.